The rows below give T cell receptor beta chains drawn from one sample of a study of CD8 T cells in Susac syndrome. Using its own MiXCR run on the immunoSEQ multiplex PCR reads, TCRdb lists one record per CDR3 protein. The table has some 300,000 distinct CDR3 sequences, 85% seen once. Sequenced material: CD8+ T cells from PBMCs. Every receptor here comes from a human donor with multiple sclerosis. CDR3s include the opening cysteine and the closing phenylalanine or tryptophan. Not all rows give a size; the values are once, few, many and, for expanded clones, a class.

CDR3aa | len | v_gene | abundance | j_gene
CASSVYLGGTYTEAFF | 16 | TRBV9 | NA | TRBJ1-1
CASSGENTIYF | 11 | TRBV19 | NA | TRBJ1-3
CASSFTGANTEAFF | 14 | TRBV27 | NA | TRBJ1-1
CASSLPDRVGYEQYF | 15 | TRBV7-9 | once | TRBJ2-7
CASKGRRDRVDEQYF | 15 | TRBV6-1 | NA | TRBJ2-7
CAISALGLDNTGELFF | 16 | TRBV10-3 | NA | TRBJ2-2
CASGLSIRGNGNQPQHF | 17 | TRBV12-5 | NA | TRBJ1-5
CASIGNTEAFF | 11 | TRBV2 | NA | TRBJ1-1
CASSQERGRNTQYF | 14 | TRBV4-1 | NA | TRBJ2-5
CASSQDLGPDTQYF | 14 | TRBV3-1 | once | TRBJ2-3
CASSLSGATNRGIGEQFF | 18 | TRBV7-8 | NA | TRBJ2-1
CAIRADRGRERDTEAFF | 17 | TRBV10-3 | NA | TRBJ1-1
CASKTSSGYEQYF | 13 | TRBV28 | NA | TRBJ2-7
CASSLEEIWREGLDSEQYF | 19 | TRBV11-1 | NA | TRBJ2-7
CASSLEAGRKGNQPQHF | 17 | TRBV7-9 | NA | TRBJ1-5
CASSFSTEAFF | 11 | TRBV11-2 | few | TRBJ1-1
CASSSLTSGRHNEQFF | 16 | TRBV7-3 | NA | TRBJ2-1
CASGWSQPQHF | 11 | TRBV28 | once | TRBJ1-5
CASSLGSGGEGTEAFF | 16 | TRBV7-3 | NA | TRBJ1-1
CASSPNPPNRGTYNEQFF | 18 | TRBV18 | NA | TRBJ2-1
CSARGSGSLYNEQFF | 15 | TRBV20-1 | NA | TRBJ2-1
CASRFPRLAGTSTDTQYF | 18 | TRBV27 | once | TRBJ2-3
CAIPNPGTRGYTF | 13 | TRBV10-3 | NA | TRBJ1-2
CASSQTSGRGYEQYF | 15 | TRBV6-5 | NA | TRBJ2-7
CASSYSNQPQHF | 12 | TRBV7-9 | few | TRBJ1-5
CASSRQSAEDMLTQYF | 16 | TRBV18 | NA | TRBJ2-5
CASSSNPGKRVYEQYF | 16 | TRBV28 | NA | TRBJ2-7
CASSLTYEQYF | 11 | TRBV7-2 | many | TRBJ2-7
CASSLGLAVAYNEQFF | 16 | TRBV27 | NA | TRBJ2-1
CASTPGPFPGNTIYF | 15 | TRBV12-3/TRBV12-4 | NA | TRBJ1-3
CASSQGAGGGTEQFF | 15 | TRBV3-1 | once | TRBJ2-1
CAISESRKELAGLTDTQYF | 19 | TRBV10-3 | once | TRBJ2-3
CASSLPTSGITDTQYF | 16 | TRBV12-3/TRBV12-4 | once | TRBJ2-3
CASSLDERERYQETQYF | 17 | TRBV3-1 | NA | TRBJ2-5
CAWSVPGTPSYNEQFF | 16 | TRBV30 | NA | TRBJ2-1
CACWTYLETQYF | 12 | TRBV30 | NA | TRBJ2-5
CAWKRLVNNEQFF | 13 | TRBV30 | NA | TRBJ2-1
CASGGRVDEQYF | 12 | TRBV9 | NA | TRBJ2-7
CASTGTSGLENEQFF | 15 | TRBV5-5 | few | TRBJ2-1
CASSYRTGSYEQYF | 14 | TRBV5-1 | NA | TRBJ2-7
CASSMRSNTGELFF | 14 | TRBV19 | NA | TRBJ2-2
CAIRGTGPIDGNTIYF | 16 | TRBV10-3 | NA | TRBJ1-3
CSARDPTPSGRAIYEQFF | 18 | TRBV20-1 | NA | TRBJ2-1
CASSPQVGLASEKNIQYF | 18 | TRBV9 | NA | TRBJ2-4
CASSIDREGSSYEQYF | 16 | TRBV19 | NA | TRBJ2-7
CASNNGTQYF | 10 | TRBV21-1 | NA | TRBJ2-3
CASSLVASGDSDTQYF | 16 | TRBV5-1 | NA | TRBJ2-3
CASSYLGLAYHNEQFF | 16 | TRBV12-3/TRBV12-4 | NA | TRBJ2-1
CASGYTGGDGNQPQHF | 16 | TRBV27 | NA | TRBJ1-5
CSVELEGRAGNTIYF | 15 | TRBV29-1 | NA | TRBJ1-3
CASSLNSGTTYEQYF | 15 | TRBV27 | NA | TRBJ2-7
CASSPHLDRFNYGYTF | 16 | TRBV7-7 | NA | TRBJ1-2
CASSEVSGRDSYEQYF | 16 | TRBV5-1 | NA | TRBJ2-7